The next 6 T cell receptor beta chains were all read from a single sample in a study of blood T cell repertoires in COVID-19. The data were produced by immunoSEQ multiplex PCR, yet TCRdb's version contains in-frame clones alone and is incomplete. The sample has some 320,000 clones, over 85% seen once. The sample taken for sequencing was PBMCs or T cells enriched from blood (not recorded which). All receptors derive from a woman between 45 and 60 years old who had been exposed to COVID-19.

This sequence joins TRBV28 and TRBJ2-2; 9 bases agree with TRBD1. Germline CDR1 reads MDHEN; CDR2 reads SYDVKM. J lost 2 bases, V lost 5 bases, and 6 bases had no gene match. CDR3 size: 16 residues. The CDR3 coding sequence is TGTGCCAGCAGTCTACCGGGACAGGGAAACACCGGGGAGCTGTTTTTT. Translated: CASSLPGQGNTGELFF.

The chain is built from TRBV7-9 and TRBJ2-3, with TRBD2 identical over 9 bases. The CDR3 extends over 18 amino acids. Trimming at V came to 4 bases and at J to 2 bases, leaving 13 bases not matched to a gene. Germline lookup yields CDR1 SEHNR and CDR2 FQNEAQ (reference sequence). The CDR3 region is CASSSLQELAGVTDTQYF. DNA for the CDR3: TGTGCCAGCAGCTCGCTACAAGAACTAGCGGGCGTCACAGATACGCAGTATTTT.

V and J are TRBV18 and TRBJ1-1; D not resolved. The V gene lost 2 bases and the J gene lost 10 bases, with 14 bases spanning the gap. This CDR3 comprises 13 residues. The germline V gene has CDR1 KGHSH and CDR2 LQKENI. This chain's CDR3 is CASSPTDLPGAFF. CDR3 in DNA: TGTGCCAGCTCACCAACAGATCTACCTGGAGCTTTCTTT.

V is TRBV5-1 and J is TRBJ2-3, with 9 bases aligning to TRBD2. This CDR3 is 15 amino acids long. CDR1 is SGHRS and CDR2 is YFSETQ in the germline V gene. V lost 0 bases, J lost 4 bases, and 3 bases stayed unmatched. The CDR3 region is CASSLERGVSDTQYF. CDR3 nucleotides: TGCGCCAGCAGCTTGGAGCGGGGGGTATCAGATACGCAGTATTTT.

This chain joins TRBV27 and TRBJ1-2, with D unclear. The CDR3 spans 13 residues. Deletions cut 5 bases from V and 7 bases from J, with 14 bases between. Germline lookup yields CDR1 MNHEY and CDR2 SMNVEV (reference sequence). This CDR3 reads CASSPYLTGGYTF. CDR3 coding DNA: TGTGCCAGCAGTCCATATCTCACCGGTGGCTACACCTTC.

V usage is TRBV6-5 and J usage is TRBJ1-2, with D uncertain. Germline assignment: CDR1 MNHEY and CDR2 SVGAGI. V shed 5 bases and J shed 0 bases, with 7 bases lying between them. This CDR3 spans 13 amino acids. The CDR3 sequence is CASSPVPNYGYTF. Here the CDR3 DNA reads TGTGCCAGCAGTCCGGTTCCTAACTATGGCTACACCTTC.